This is a list of T cell receptor beta chains from one sample in a study of blood T cell repertoires in COVID-19. The assay was immunoSEQ multiplex PCR, and TCRdb's table has in-frame clones only and misses some. The sample shows about 350,000 clones, about 90% of them seen only once. The source material was PBMCs or T cells enriched from blood (not recorded which). The receptors stem from a woman aged 25 to 39 who had recovered from COVID-19. Each CDR3 is given with its conserved first and last residue. The D gene is left open where the match is weak. Clone sizes are given selectively: once, few, many, or a class where the clone is expanded.

v_gene	abundance	j_gene	d_gene	CDR3nt	CDR3aa
TRBV11-2	NA	TRBJ1-4	NA	TGTGCCAGCAGCCGAGGGGGAACCGGTAGGGAAAAACTGTTTTTT	CASSRGGTGREKLFF
TRBV10-2	NA	TRBJ1-6	TRBD1	TGCGCCAGCACCTGGGACAGTAATTCACCCCTCCACTTT	CASTWDSNSPLHF
TRBV4-1	NA	TRBJ1-2	NA	TGCGCCAGCAGCCAGACTGGGCAGGGGCAAAACTATGGCTACACCTTC	CASSQTGQGQNYGYTF
TRBV29-1	NA	TRBJ1-3	NA	TGCAGCGTTGTTTACAGGAACACCATATATTTT	CSVVYRNTIYF
TRBV19	NA	TRBJ1-5	TRBD1	TGTGCCAGTAGGCCGGGGACAGGGGGCTTCAGCAATCAGCCCCAGCATTTT	CASRPGTGGFSNQPQHF
TRBV4-1	NA	TRBJ2-7	TRBD1	TGCGCCAGCAGCCAGAGCCGGGACAGGGGGGTGGGAGAGCAGTACTTC	CASSQSRDRGVGEQYF
TRBV13	NA	TRBJ2-3	TRBD2	TGTGCCAGCAGCCTCTTTTTGGGAGCGGGGGCCAACACAGATACGCAGTATTTT	CASSLFLGAGANTDTQYF
TRBV19	NA	TRBJ1-3	TRBD1	TGTGCCAGTAGTATTAAGGACAGGCGTGGAAACACCATATATTTT	CASSIKDRRGNTIYF
TRBV29-1	NA	TRBJ2-7	NA	TGCAGCGTTGTTGAGGACAGAAAAAACACCTACGAGCAGTACTTC	CSVVEDRKNTYEQYF
TRBV2	NA	TRBJ2-5	NA	TGTGCCAGCATATCAGCGGAAGAGACCCAGTACTTC	CASISAEETQYF
TRBV13	NA	TRBJ1-2	NA	TGTGCCAGCAGCTTAGGGAGAGGGGGGGCCCTTTATGGCTACACCTTC	CASSLGRGGALYGYTF
TRBV15	NA	TRBJ2-3	TRBD2	TGTGCCACTAAGCGGGGAACCACAGATACGCAGTATTTT	CATKRGTTDTQYF
TRBV28	NA	TRBJ2-6	TRBD1	TGTGCCAGCAGTGCCCGACAGGGGCCCCCTGGGGCCAACGTCCTGACTTTC	CASSARQGPPGANVLTF
TRBV9	NA	TRBJ1-2	TRBD1	TGTGCCAGCAGCGGACAGACAGGGTTGAACTATGGCTACACCTTC	CASSGQTGLNYGYTF
TRBV29-1	NA	TRBJ1-1	NA	TGCAGCGTTGAGACGGGGGTATCGGGGTTTGAAGCTTTCTTT	CSVETGVSGFEAFF
TRBV5-1	NA	TRBJ1-1	TRBD1	TGCGCCAGCAGCTTGGACCCAGGGGGCCACCGGAACACTGAAGCTTTCTTT	CASSLDPGGHRNTEAFF
TRBV5-8	once	TRBJ2-5	TRBD1	TGTGCCAGCAGCTTGGCCGGGACAGGGCCCGGGGAGACCCAGTACTTC	CASSLAGTGPGETQYF
TRBV13	NA	TRBJ1-2	NA	TGTGCCAGCACCAGGGTGGTTGTCCGCGGCGGCTACACCTTC	CASTRVVVRGGYTF
TRBV16	once	TRBJ1-2	TRBD1	TGTGCCAGCAGCCCAAGAGGGACAGGGGCCTATGGCTACACCTTC	CASSPRGTGAYGYTF
TRBV28	NA	TRBJ1-5	NA	TGTGCCAGCAGGCCTAAGTATAGCAATCAGCCCCAGCATTTT	CASRPKYSNQPQHF
TRBV28	NA	TRBJ1-2	TRBD1	TGTGCCAGCAGTCTAGGACAGGGGGCCAACTATGGCTACACCTTC	CASSLGQGANYGYTF
TRBV28	few	TRBJ2-3	NA	TGTGCCAGCAGCACCCCGGGACTCCCTCTAGGTCCAGATACGCAGTATTTT	CASSTPGLPLGPDTQYF
TRBV5-4	NA	TRBJ2-3	TRBD2	TGTGCCAGCAGCTTAGCGGGACGGGGGGGCACAGATACGCAGTATTTT	CASSLAGRGGTDTQYF
TRBV28	NA	TRBJ2-7	NA	TGTGCCAGCAGCCTAGGGAGGGGGGCAGCAAGCTACGAGCAGTACTTC	CASSLGRGAASYEQYF